The present T cell receptor beta chain was sequenced within a study of T cell repertoires in cytomegalovirus infection. Study-level findings and limits: HLA-C-restricted CMV clonotypes gave the most frequent clonotype in two of eight donors. Carriers of CMV plus the relevant HLA were identified by cumulative public TCR beta family frequency.

One entry per CDR3 protein, called by TCRdb with MiXCR from the reads. This sample has 450,000 to 600,000 distinct CDR3 sequences, with 30% to 40% found just once. On this clonotype: What it recognizes is unknown.

The CDR3 length is 14 residues. Germline V gene sequence: CDR1 LNHDA, CDR2 SQIVND (reference sequence). Deletions cut 0 bases from V and 2 bases from J, with 5 bases between. V gene TRBV19 combines with J gene TRBJ2-1; no firm D call. Specimen: cultured PBMCs, collected from culture after CMV antigen stimulation. This clonotype was obtained from a human donor in good health (CMV status not recorded). Some clones in this sample may be carry-over from other donors' samples. The CDR3 loop is CASSIDGPYNEQFF. CDR3 sequence (DNA): TGTGCCAGTAGTATAGACGGTCCCTACAATGAGCAGTTCTTC.